A single sample gave rise to the 18 T cell receptor beta chains below, sequenced in a study of T cell repertoires in cytomegalovirus infection. Their cognate antigens are unknown. A single record per CDR3 protein comes from TCRdb applying MiXCR to the reads. The repertoire holds 400,000 to 600,000 distinct CDR3 sequences, with about 42% as singletons. Source: cultured PBMCs, taken from culture after CMV antigen stimulation. The origin of the receptors is a human donor in good health (CMV status not recorded). Some clones in this sample may be carry-over from other donors' samples.

The CDR3 bases are TGCGCCAGCAGCCAAAACACCGCTTCAGGGGCCAACGTCCTGACTTTC. Translating gives CASSQNTASGANVLTF. The V and J genes are TRBV4-1 and TRBJ2-6; D remains ambiguous. There are 16 residues in the CDR3. Looked up from germline, CDR1 is MGHRA and CDR2 is YSYEKL. V lost 2 bases and J 4 bases, leaving 12 bases between the germline ends.

A few counts support this clonotype. This rearrangement joins TRBV7-2 to TRBJ2-2; 8 nucleotides match TRBD2. This CDR3 contains 15 residues. J lost 0 bases, V lost 5 bases, and 2 bases had no gene match. In germline, CDR1 is SGHTA, CDR2 FQGNSA. The CDR3 nucleotides read TGTGCCAGCAGCAATAGCGGGACGAACACCGGGGAGCTGTTTTTT. Encoded protein: CASSNSGTNTGELFF.

The CDR3 region is CSARRSLAGGQSFF. The CDR3 nucleotides read TGCAGTGCTAGACGGAGTCTAGCGGGGGGGCAATCGTTCTTC. The gene calls are TRBV20-1 and TRBJ2-1; 12 bases align to TRBD2. The CDR3 extends over 14 amino acids. Germline CDR1 reads DFQATT; CDR2 reads SNEGSKA (reference sequence). V lost 2 bases, J lost 15 bases, and 11 bases stayed unmatched.

This clonotype has just a few counts. The chain uses TRBV6-2 or TRBV6-3 and TRBJ1-2; 7 nucleotides match TRBD1. The ends lost 2 bases at V and 5 bases at J; junction bases unmatched: 8. CDR3 length: 15 residues. CDR1 is MNHEY and CDR2 is SVGEGT in the germline V gene. The CDR3 coding sequence is TGTGCCAGCAGTTACCCGGGACAGCCTGAGTATGGCTACACCTTC. Translation: CASSYPGQPEYGYTF.

The sample holds a few counts of this clonotype. The chain employs TRBV7-2 and TRBJ2-7; D unresolved. Germline loops: CDR1 SGHTA, CDR2 FQGNSA. The ends were cut back, 1 base at V and 2 bases at J, with 9 bases in the middle. The CDR3 spans 14 residues. CDR3 DNA sequence: TGTGCCAGCAGCTTAGACGCGGCCACCTACGAGCAGTACTTC. Amino acid sequence: CASSLDAATYEQYF.

The V and J genes are TRBV6-2 or TRBV6-3 and TRBJ1-4; 8 bases are a match to TRBD1. Trimming took 6 bases from V and 8 from J; bases not matched to a gene: 8. The length of the CDR3 is 14 residues. Germline CDR1 is MNHEY and CDR2 is SVGEGT. The CDR3 nucleotides are TGTGCCAGCAGCTACCGGGACAGGCCCGAAAAACTGTTTTTT. Translating gives CASSYRDRPEKLFF.

This clonotype appeared once. The gene calls are TRBV4-1 and TRBJ1-5, with a weak D call TRBD1 (5 bases). V gave up 1 base and J gave up 5 bases, with 12 bases separating them. The CDR3 has 15 amino acids. CDR1 and CDR2 from the germline V gene are MGHRA and YSYEKL. CDR3 nucleotide sequence: TGCGCCAGCAGCCAAGGAGCAGGGAACGATCAGCCCCAGCATTTT. This sequence encodes CASSQGAGNDQPQHF.

The rearrangement uses TRBV7-2 and TRBJ1-4; perhaps TRBD1 as D (5 bases). V lost 2 bases and J lost 5, with 15 bases in between. CDR1 and CDR2 from the germline V gene are SGHTA and FQGNSA. This CDR3 comprises 16 residues. The DNA of the CDR3 is TGTGCCAGCAGCTTATACCGGGGTTCAGGGAATGAAAAACTGTTTTTT. Protein sequence: CASSLYRGSGNEKLFF.

The J gene is TRBJ2-7, the V gene TRBV7-2, with D maybe TRBD2 (5 bases). The CDR3 spans 14 residues. Trimming took off 5 bases at V and 7 bases at J, with 18 bases between the two ends. Germline V gene sequence: CDR1 SGHTA, CDR2 FQGNSA. The CDR3 bases are TGTGCCAGCAGCCTGGTAGTCCCGGCGGGTGAGCAGTACTTC. Amino acids: CASSLVVPAGEQYF. Full variable domain (outside the CDR3, taken from reference TRBV7-2 and TRBJ2-7): GAGVSQSPSNKVTEKGKDVELRCDPISGHTALYWYRQSLGQGLEFLIYFQGNSAPDKSGLPSDRFSAERTGGSVSTLTIQRTQQEDSAVYLCASSLVVPAGEQYFGPGTRLTVT.

The chain couples TRBV4-1 to TRBJ2-1, with TRBD2 as a possible D gene (5 bases). The CDR3 has 14 amino acids. The ends were cut back, 0 bases at V and 3 bases at J, with 6 bases in the middle. Germline V lookup: CDR1 MGHRA, CDR2 YSYEKL. CDR3 sequence: CASSQDGNYNEQFF. DNA of the CDR3: TGCGCCAGCAGCCAAGACGGGAACTACAATGAGCAGTTCTTC.

In its sample, this clonotype was seen once. The chain employs TRBV20-1 and TRBJ1-1; D not resolved. Germline loops: CDR1 DFQATT, CDR2 SNEGSKA (reference sequence). This CDR3 spans 13 amino acids. The germline V and J ends were trimmed by 4 bases and 6 bases, with 15 bases remaining between them. The CDR3 DNA reads TGCAGTGCTACAGAGACCATCACCTCTGAAGCTTTCTTT. Protein: CSATETITSEAFF.

This chain connects TRBV30 to TRBJ2-4; D is undetermined. This CDR3 is built from 12 residues. CDR1 and CDR2 from the germline V gene are GTSNPN and SVGIG (reference sequence). CDR3 protein: CGCGIAKNIQYF. CDR3 nucleotide sequence: TGTGGCTGTGGGATAGCCAAAAACATTCAGTACTTC.

The chain employs TRBV6-1 and TRBJ1-2; TRBD1 is a possible D gene (5 bases). V was cut by 4 bases and J by 6 bases, with 18 bases left in between. The CDR3 spans 15 residues. CDR1 MNHNS and CDR2 SASEGT come from the germline V gene. DNA of the CDR3: TGTGCCAGCAGTGTGTATGGGGGGATGTGGGATGGCTACACCTTC. Its translation: CASSVYGGMWDGYTF.

This clonotype was counted between two and nine times. The CDR3 here is CASSRAGTGTYEQYF. Here the CDR3 DNA reads TGTGCCAGCAGCCGTGCCGGGACAGGGACCTACGAGCAGTACTTC. The chain has TRBV7-2 and TRBJ2-7, with TRBD1 identical over 9 bases. The germline CDR1 and CDR2 sequences are SGHTA and FQGNSA. This CDR3 is built from 15 residues. Trimming cost V 5 bases and J 2 bases; bases outside gene matches: 7.

This clonotype was picked up a small number of times. This chain connects TRBV6-1 to TRBJ2-7, with TRBD1 matching 9 bases. From germline, CDR1 is MNHNS and CDR2 SASEGT. The junction had 6 bases not matched to a gene; V was cut back by 4 bases and J by 2 bases. There are 15 residues in the CDR3. For the CDR3, the DNA is TGTGCCAGCAGTGGGGCCGGGACAGGGCCCTACGAGCAGTACTTC. Translation gives CASSGAGTGPYEQYF.

This clonotype turned up a few times. This chain joins TRBV7-8 and TRBJ1-4; D is unresolved. The V gene's germline CDR1 is SGHVS and CDR2 FQNEAQ. V was pared by 0 bases and J by 3 bases, with 11 bases between. The CDR3 length is 16 residues. CDR3 region: CASSLAAGVSNEKLFF. CDR3 DNA: TGTGCCAGCAGCTTAGCCGCCGGGGTTTCTAATGAAAAACTGTTTTTT.

The chain employs TRBV29-1 and TRBJ1-3; D is undetermined. The CDR3 extends over 14 amino acids. Germline lookup yields CDR1 SQVTM and CDR2 ANQGSEA. V lost 4 bases and J lost 0, with 10 bases in between. The CDR3: CSVVAGSSGNTIYF. The CDR3 DNA sequence: TGCAGCGTTGTAGCCGGGTCCTCTGGAAACACCATATATTTT.

The rearrangement links TRBV28 to TRBJ2-7; D ambiguous. V lost 2 bases and J lost 0, with 8 bases in between. CDR3 size: 14 residues. From germline, CDR1 is MDHEN and CDR2 SYDVKM. The CDR3 DNA reads as TGTGCCAGCAGTTTAGCGACATTCTCCTACGAGCAGTACTTC. It specifies CASSLATFSYEQYF.